This T cell receptor beta chain stems from a study of cytomegalovirus exposure and HLA in healthy donors. Germline assignment: CDR1 SEHNR and CDR2 FQNEAQ (reference sequence). Trimming cost V 1 base and J 2 bases, with 6 bases left between them. This CDR3 has 14 amino acids. Study-wide results and caveats: Listed as cytomegalovirus-associated were 164 TCR beta chains.

Libraries were prepared by immunoSEQ multiplex PCR; TCRdb keeps only in-frame clonotypes and omits some of them. Among about 200,000 clones listed, 84% were seen once. Points on this clone: Its cognate antigen is unknown.

The material sequenced was PBMCs. The TCR was taken from a woman in her twenties or thirties in good health and CMV-seropositive. V is TRBV7-9 and J is TRBJ1-3; D remains ambiguous. The DNA for the CDR3 is TGTGCCAGCAGCTTAGTCAGGACTGGAAACACCATATATTTT. Translating gives CASSLVRTGNTIYF.